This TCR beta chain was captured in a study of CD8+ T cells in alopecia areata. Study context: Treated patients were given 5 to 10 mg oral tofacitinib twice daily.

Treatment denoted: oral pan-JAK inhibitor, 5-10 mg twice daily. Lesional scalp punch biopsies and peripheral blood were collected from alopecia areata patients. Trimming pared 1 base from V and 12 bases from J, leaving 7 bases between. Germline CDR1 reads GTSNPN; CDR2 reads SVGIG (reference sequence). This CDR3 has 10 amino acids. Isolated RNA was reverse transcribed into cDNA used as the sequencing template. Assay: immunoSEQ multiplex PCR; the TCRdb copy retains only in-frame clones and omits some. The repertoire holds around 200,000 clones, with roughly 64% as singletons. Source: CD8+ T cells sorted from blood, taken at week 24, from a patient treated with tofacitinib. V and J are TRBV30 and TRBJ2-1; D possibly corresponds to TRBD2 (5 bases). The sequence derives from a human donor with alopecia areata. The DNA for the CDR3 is TGTGCCTGGAGTGAGCGGTCGCAGTTCTTC. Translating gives CAWSERSQFF.